Detailed here is one TCR beta chain. This sample stems from a study of blood T cell repertoires in COVID-19. V gave up 3 bases and J gave up 7 bases, with 10 bases separating them. Per the germline V gene, CDR1 is MNHEY and CDR2 is SMNVEV (reference sequence). The CDR3 length is 14 residues. This study enrolled people aged roughly 18 to 89 from about 26 US geographic areas. Data came from immunoSEQ multiplex PCR; TCRdb stores just in-frame clones and leaves some out. The sample carries approximately 270,000 clones, 80% to 90% recorded once. The sequencing input was PBMCs or T cells enriched from blood (not recorded which). The sequence was collected from a woman in her forties or fifties who had recovered from COVID-19. J is TRBJ1-6 and V is TRBV27, with D unclear. The DNA for the CDR3 is TGTGCCAGCAGTTTCGGGGTGGAGAATTCACCCCTCCACTTT. This gives the protein CASSFGVENSPLHF.